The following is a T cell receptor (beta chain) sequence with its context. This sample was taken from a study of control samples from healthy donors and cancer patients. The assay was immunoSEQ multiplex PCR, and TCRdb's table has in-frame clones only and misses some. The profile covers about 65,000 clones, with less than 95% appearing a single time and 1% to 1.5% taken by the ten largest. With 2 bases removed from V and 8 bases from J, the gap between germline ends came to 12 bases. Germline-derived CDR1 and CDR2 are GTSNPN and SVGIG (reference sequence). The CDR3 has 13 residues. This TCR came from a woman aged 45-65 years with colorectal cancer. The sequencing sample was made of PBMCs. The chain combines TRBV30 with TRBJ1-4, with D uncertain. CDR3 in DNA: TGTGCCTGGAGTCCTTCGGTTGAAGAAAAACTGTTTTTT. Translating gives CAWSPSVEEKLFF.